A single TCR beta chain is shown here with its context. Its antigen is unknown. This beta chain is an unintended read in a library built for alpha chains; its size means little. The data originate from a study of spatial heterogeneity in lung cancer. Points from the study as a whole: Within tumors, counts of expanded alpha and beta TCRs tracked tumor mutation counts. Coverage estimated for tumor T cells reached roughly 6.5% for alpha chains and under 15% for beta chains. Tallies of expanded TCRs, which were sorted into ubiquitous and regional groups, correlated with counts of ubiquitous and regional nonsynonymous mutations, respectively.

TCRdb redid the calling of the 5' RACE reads with MiXCR, one entry per CDR3 protein. The data hold under 9,000 distinct CDR3 sequences, with under 15% observed a single time. The time point denotes: sample taken at primary tumor resection. There were some 76 donors, all of them untreated patients with early-stage non-small cell lung cancer. Whole RNA, isolated from tumor, nontumor lung or frozen PBMC, was sequenced without prior sorting. CDR3 length: 14 amino acids. From germline, CDR1 is LGHDT and CDR2 YNNKEL (reference sequence). J gave up 7 bases and V 3 bases, and 7 bases lay outside the gene matches.

The specimen comprised lung tumor tissue, sampled at surgery. The receptor was isolated from a male donor with early-stage non-small cell lung cancer. The chain recombines TRBV3-1 with TRBJ1-2; TRBD1 aligns across 8 bases. The CDR3 sequence is CASSHYGQGFGYTF. The CDR3 bases are TGTGCCAGCAGCCATTACGGACAGGGATTTGGCTACACCTTC.